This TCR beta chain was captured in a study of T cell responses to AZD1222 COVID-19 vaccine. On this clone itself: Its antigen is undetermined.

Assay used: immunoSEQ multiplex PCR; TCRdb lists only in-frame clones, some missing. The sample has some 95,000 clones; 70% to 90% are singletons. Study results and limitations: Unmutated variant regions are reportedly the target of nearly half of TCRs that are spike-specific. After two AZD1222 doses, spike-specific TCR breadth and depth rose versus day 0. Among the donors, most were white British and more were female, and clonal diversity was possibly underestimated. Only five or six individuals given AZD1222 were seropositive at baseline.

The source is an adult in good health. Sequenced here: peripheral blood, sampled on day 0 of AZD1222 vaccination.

In DNA, the CDR3 is TGTGCCAGCAGGGCAGGGGGCTCCTATAATTCACCCCTCCACTTT. It translates to CASRAGGSYNSPLHF. V gene TRBV27 combines with J gene TRBJ1-6, with TRBD1 matching 7 bases. The CDR3 has 15 amino acids. The junction had 2 bases not matched to a gene; V was cut back by 6 bases and J by 0 bases. Germline-derived CDR1 and CDR2 are MNHEY and SMNVEV (reference sequence).